This T cell receptor beta chain appears in the sequencing data of a study of T cells after yellow fever vaccination. From germline, CDR1 is SGHTA and CDR2 FQGNSA. CDR3 size: 16 residues. Deletions cut 2 bases from V and 7 bases from J, with 18 bases between. TCRdb reprocessed the 5' RACE reads via MiXCR and lists one record per CDR3 protein. The data contain 300,000 or so distinct CDR3 sequences, around 6.8% of them singletons. The sequence derives from a man between 18 and 35 years old who received the YFV17D yellow fever vaccine. V is TRBV7-2 and J is TRBJ1-5; TRBD1 might be the D (5 bases). The sample consisted of PBMCs, taken about 49 days after the first yellow fever vaccination. The CDR3 coding sequence is TGTGCCAGCAGCTTATGGGACCCAGGGAACGGACAGCCCCAGCATTTT. Translating it yields CASSLWDPGNGQPQHF.